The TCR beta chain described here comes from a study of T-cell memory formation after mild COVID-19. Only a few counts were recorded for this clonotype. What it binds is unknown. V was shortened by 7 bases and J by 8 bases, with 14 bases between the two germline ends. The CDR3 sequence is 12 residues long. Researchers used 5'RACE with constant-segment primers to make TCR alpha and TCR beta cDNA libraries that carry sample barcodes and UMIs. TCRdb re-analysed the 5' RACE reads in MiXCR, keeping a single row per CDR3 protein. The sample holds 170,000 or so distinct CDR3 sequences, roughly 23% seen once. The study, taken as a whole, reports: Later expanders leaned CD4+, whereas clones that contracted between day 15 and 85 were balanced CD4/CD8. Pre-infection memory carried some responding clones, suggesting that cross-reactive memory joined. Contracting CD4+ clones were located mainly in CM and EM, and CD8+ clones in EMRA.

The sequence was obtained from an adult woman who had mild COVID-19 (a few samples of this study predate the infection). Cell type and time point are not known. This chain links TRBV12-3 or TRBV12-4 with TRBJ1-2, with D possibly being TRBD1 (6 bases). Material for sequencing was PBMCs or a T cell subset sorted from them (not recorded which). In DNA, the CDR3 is TGTGCCAGCACCGCCGATAGGGGGGGCTACACCTTC. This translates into CASTADRGGYTF.